The present entry profiles one T cell receptor (beta chain) with its context. Its antigen is unknown. Doses given second, at about 4 or about 12 weeks, were pooled. The CDR3 contains 17 residues. CDR1 SGHTA and CDR2 FQGTGA come from the germline V gene. Germline trimming cut 2 bases from V and 3 bases from J; bases unmatched to any gene: 8. The entry originates in a study of T cell responses to AZD1222 COVID-19 vaccine. Overall study results and limits: Unmutated variant regions are reportedly targeted by nearly half of spike-specific TCRs. Spike-spanning, vaccine-associated CD4 TCRs were dominant at 160-218 and 743-854.

Only in-frame clones appear in the TCRdb table, and some are missing; sequencing was by immunoSEQ multiplex PCR. The repertoire consists of 110,000 or so clones, with 75% to 90% occurring once and the leading ten covering less than 8.5%. The sequence was obtained from an adult who received the AZD1222 COVID-19 vaccine. The sample was peripheral blood, taken 28 days after the second AZD1222 dose. The V and J genes are TRBV7-3 and TRBJ2-3; TRBD2 aligns across 10 bases. CDR3 sequence reads: CASSLAKPGLATDTQYF. The CDR3 DNA reads as TGTGCCAGCAGCTTAGCCAAACCGGGACTAGCGACAGATACGCAGTATTTT.